The source of this T cell receptor beta chain is a study of T cells in women clearing cervical HPV infection. Study-level information: Blood came at first lesion visit for cases, post-clearance for controls.

CDR1 and CDR2 (germline): SGHRS, YFSETQ. The CDR3 extends over 15 amino acids. Sequencing used immunoSEQ multiplex PCR; TCRdb keeps in-frame clones, though not all of them. Its listing shows around 22,000 clones. On this clone: The CDR3 end is not reached by the read, which stops 3 residues before it; the germline J gene fills it in.

The sequencing sample was made of blood buffy coat. The clonotype originates from a woman aged 18-70 years with a cervical HPV16 infection that either progressed to CIN3+ or cleared (not recorded which). V usage is TRBV5-1 and J usage is TRBJ2-3; perhaps D is TRBD1 or TRBD2 (5 bases each). CDR3 DNA (partial): TGCGCCAGCAGCTTGACAGGTGGGGAGCAAGAGACG. Its translation: CASSLTGGEQET. The full CDR3 protein reads CASSLTGGEQETQYF.